The 18 T cell receptor beta chains below were found in one sample sequenced in a study of cytomegalovirus exposure and HLA in healthy donors. The PCR was carried out with 60 Vbeta primers and 13 Jbeta primers. The repertoire was sequenced with immunoSEQ multiplex PCR; TCRdb's copy has only in-frame clones and lacks some. The sample consists of approximately 140,000 clones, around 73% of them appearing once. The specimen sequenced was PBMCs. The source of these receptors is a human donor in good health.

This clone has more than one count but fewer than ten. The chain uses TRBV2 and TRBJ1-5, with a weak D call TRBD1 (6 bases). Germline lookup yields CDR1 SNHLY and CDR2 FYNNEI. The CDR3 is 13 amino acids. V lost 8 bases and J 11 bases, leaving 19 bases between the germline ends. Here the CDR3 reads CASGGPTTIAQHF. The CDR3 nucleotides read TGTGCCAGCGGGGGCCCAACGACGATAGCCCAGCATTTT.

In this sample, this clone turned up once. The chain joins TRBV18 to TRBJ1-2; 7 bases are shared with TRBD1. J lost 5 bases, V lost 1 base, and 10 bases had no gene match. This CDR3 region has 16 residues. The germline CDR1 and CDR2 sequences are KGHSH and LQKENI. Here the CDR3 DNA reads TGTGCCAGCTCACCACTTCAACAGGGGACTGGGTATGGCTACACCTTC. Its protein product is CASSPLQQGTGYGYTF.

This clone was seen only once. CDR3: CASSALAGGLETQYF. The DNA for the CDR3 is TGTGCCAGCAGCGCCCTAGCGGGGGGGCTAGAGACCCAGTACTTC. The gene calls are TRBV7-2 and TRBJ2-5, with TRBD2 matching over 12 bases. Trimming took 5 bases from V and 4 from J; bases not matched to a gene: 5. This CDR3 comprises 15 residues. Germline CDR1 reads SGHTA; CDR2 reads FQGNSA.

The genes are TRBV7-9 and TRBJ2-3; 11 bases are a match to TRBD2. In germline, CDR1 is SEHNR, CDR2 FQNEAQ (reference sequence). With 5 bases clipped from V and 0 bases from J, the junction kept 7 bases outside the gene matches. This CDR3 is built from 17 residues. CDR3 in DNA: TGTGCCAGCAGCGAACGACTAGCGGGACCTAGCACAGATACGCAGTATTTT. It translates to CASSERLAGPSTDTQYF.

This sequence joins TRBV7-8 and TRBJ1-3; perhaps TRBD1 as D (5 bases). The germline V gene has CDR1 SGHVS and CDR2 FQNEAQ. CDR3 length: 14 residues. Trimming took 3 bases from V and 7 from J, leaving 13 bases between them. CDR3 region: CASSFGQGGNTIYF. The CDR3 DNA reads as TGTGCCAGCAGCTTTGGTCAGGGCGGCAACACCATATATTTT.

In its sample, this clone was seen a few times. One end of the junction does not line up with germline, which may come from a read error. The V call is TRBV7-9, the J call TRBJ2-6, with 9 positions matching TRBD1. The CDR3 length is 18 residues. The germline gives CDR1 SEHNR, CDR2 FQNEAQ (reference sequence). CDR3 coding DNA: TGTTCCAGCAGCTATCCCGGGACAGGGTCCTCTGGGGCCAACGTCCTGACTTTC. Its translation is CSSSYPGTGSSGANVLTF.

In its sample, this clone was seen a few times. The rearrangement links TRBV11-2 to TRBJ2-1, with 8 bases lining up with TRBD2. The CDR3 spans 17 residues. The junction had 5 bases not matched to a gene; V was cut back by 0 bases and J by 1 base. Germline CDR1 SGHAT, CDR2 FQNNGV. CDR3 in amino acids: CASSLDRGGRSYNEQFF. CDR3 coding DNA: TGTGCCAGCAGCTTAGATCGGGGCGGGAGGTCCTACAATGAGCAGTTCTTC. Full variable domain (missing parts from reference TRBV11-2 and TRBJ2-1): EAGVAQSPRYKIIEKRQSVAFWCNPISGHATLYWYQQILGQGPKLLIQFQNNGVVDDSQLPKDRFSAERLKGVDSTLKIQPAKLEDSAVYLCASSLDRGGRSYNEQFFGPGTRLTVL.

This clone has only a few counts. J is TRBJ2-1 and V is TRBV28, with TRBD2 matching 11 bases. This CDR3 is 16 amino acids long. V was pared by 7 bases and J by 10 bases, with 15 bases of the junction left unmatched. Germline V gives CDR1 MDHEN, CDR2 SYDVKM. CDR3 sequence reads: CASKKGTSGPPFEQFF. In nucleotides, the CDR3 is TGTGCCAGCAAGAAAGGGACTAGCGGCCCCCCGTTCGAGCAGTTCTTC. Complete variable domain (other parts from reference TRBV28 and TRBJ2-1): DVKVTQSSRYLVKRTGEKVFLECVQDMDHENMFWYRQDPGLGLRLIYFSYDVKMKEKGDIPEGYSVSREKKERFSLILESASTNQTSMYLCASKKGTSGPPFEQFFGPGTRLTVL.

The chain has TRBV18 and TRBJ1-2; 7 nucleotides line up with TRBD1. Germline CDR1 KGHSH, CDR2 LQKENI. This CDR3 has 15 residues. With 4 bases clipped from V and 6 bases from J, the junction kept 11 bases outside the gene matches. CDR3: CASSLRQGKMDGYTF. The CDR3 bases are TGTGCCAGCTCACTAAGACAGGGAAAAATGGATGGCTACACCTTC.

V is TRBV7-3 and J is TRBJ2-2; weak D call: TRBD1 (5 bases). Between the trimmed V and J ends, which lost 3 bases and 0 bases, there was a span of 11 bases. The length of the CDR3 is 16 residues. In germline, CDR1 is SGHTA, CDR2 FQGTGA. The CDR3 nucleotides are TGTGCCAGCAGCTTCGCAAAGGGGTCGAACACCGGGGAGCTGTTTTTT. Translation: CASSFAKGSNTGELFF. Looking up the rest from reference TRBV7-3 and TRBJ2-2 gives the full variable domain: GAGVSQTPSNKVTEKGKYVELRCDPISGHTALYWYRQSLGQGPEFLIYFQGTGAADDSGLPNDRFFAVRPEGSVSTLKIQRTERGDSAVYLCASSFAKGSNTGELFFGEGSRLTVL.

The chain has TRBV30 and TRBJ2-5, with 7 bases fitting TRBD1. The CDR3 runs to 12 residues. V shed 3 bases, J shed 3 bases, and the junction held 1 base outside the gene matches. Germline lookup yields CDR1 GTSNPN and CDR2 SVGIG (reference sequence). CDR3 DNA sequence: TGTGCCTGGAGCCAGGGGGAAGAGACCCAGTACTTC. It codes for CAWSQGEETQYF.

DNA for the CDR3: TGTGCCAGCAGCGACCCGGGGAGGCGGGAGATGGAGCAGTACTTC. It codes for CASSDPGRREMEQYF. This chain connects TRBV7-2 to TRBJ2-7; TRBD2 matches 7 bases. The V segment lost 5 bases and the J segment 7 bases; nucleotides outside the gene matches: 14. Germline V gene data show CDR1 as SGHTA and CDR2 as FQGNSA. This CDR3 region has 15 residues.

The chain joins TRBV28 to TRBJ2-1; a possible D gene is TRBD2 (6 bases). Trimming pared 1 base from V and 8 bases from J, leaving 15 bases between. CDR1 is MDHEN and CDR2 is SYDVKM in the germline V gene. This CDR3 is built from 15 residues. This CDR3 is CASSLLVGLQHEQFF. DNA for the CDR3: TGTGCCAGCAGTTTATTGGTGGGACTTCAGCATGAGCAGTTCTTC.

The sample holds a few counts of this clone. The V call is TRBV29-1, the J call TRBJ2-1; 9 positions agree with TRBD1. The junction had 4 bases not matched to a gene; V was cut back by 4 bases and J by 3 bases. This CDR3 contains 14 residues. The germline gives CDR1 SQVTM, CDR2 ANQGSEA. Here the CDR3 reads CSVVEGQGYNEQFF. In DNA form, the CDR3 reads TGCAGCGTTGTGGAGGGACAGGGCTACAATGAGCAGTTCTTC.

This clone was counted between two and nine times. CDR3 amino acids: CASSQEGHRPYTDTQYF. CDR3 DNA sequence: TGCGCCAGCAGCCAAGAAGGGCACAGGCCTTACACAGATACGCAGTATTTT. The rearrangement links TRBV4-1 to TRBJ2-3, with D perhaps matching TRBD1 (5 bases). Germline V gives CDR1 MGHRA, CDR2 YSYEKL. The CDR3 totals 17 residues. V gave up 0 bases and J gave up 2 bases, with 15 bases separating them.

V gene TRBV5-6 combines with J gene TRBJ2-2; 9 bases align to TRBD1. The V and J ends lost 5 bases and 3 bases, in that order; junction bases with no gene match: 14. The CDR3 sequence is 18 residues long. CDR1 and CDR2 (germline): SGHDT, YYEEEE. The CDR3 sequence is CASRAAGQGGLYTGELFF. Here the CDR3 DNA reads TGTGCCAGCAGGGCGGCGGGACAGGGAGGTCTGTACACCGGGGAGCTGTTTTTT.

This chain links TRBV7-2 with TRBJ2-7; D possibly corresponds to TRBD2 (5 bases). CDR3 length: 14 amino acids. V was trimmed by 3 bases and J by 6 bases, leaving 15 bases between them. CDR1 is SGHTA and CDR2 is FQGNSA in the germline V gene. The chain's CDR3 is CASSFGLAVGEQYF. DNA for the CDR3: TGTGCCAGCAGCTTTGGGCTAGCAGTAGGCGAGCAGTACTTC.

V is TRBV19 and J is TRBJ2-2; maybe TRBD2 (6 bases). This CDR3 is built from 17 residues. CDR1 and CDR2 (germline): LNHDA, SQIVND (reference sequence). Deletions cut 0 bases from V and 1 base from J, with 12 bases between. CDR3 protein: CASSIDLGGVNTGELFF. CDR3 coding DNA: TGTGCCAGTAGTATAGATTTGGGCGGGGTGAACACCGGGGAGCTGTTTTTT.